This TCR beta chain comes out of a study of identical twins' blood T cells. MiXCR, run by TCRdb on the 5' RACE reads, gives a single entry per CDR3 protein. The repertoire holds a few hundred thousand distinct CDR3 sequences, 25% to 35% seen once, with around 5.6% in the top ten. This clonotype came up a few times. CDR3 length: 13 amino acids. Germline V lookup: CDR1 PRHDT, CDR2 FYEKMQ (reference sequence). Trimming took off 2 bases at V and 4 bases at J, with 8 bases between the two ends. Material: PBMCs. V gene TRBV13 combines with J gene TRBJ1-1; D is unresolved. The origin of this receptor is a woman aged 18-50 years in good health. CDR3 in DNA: TGTGCCAGCAGCTTAACACTCGGCACTGAAGCTTTCTTT. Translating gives CASSLTLGTEAFF.